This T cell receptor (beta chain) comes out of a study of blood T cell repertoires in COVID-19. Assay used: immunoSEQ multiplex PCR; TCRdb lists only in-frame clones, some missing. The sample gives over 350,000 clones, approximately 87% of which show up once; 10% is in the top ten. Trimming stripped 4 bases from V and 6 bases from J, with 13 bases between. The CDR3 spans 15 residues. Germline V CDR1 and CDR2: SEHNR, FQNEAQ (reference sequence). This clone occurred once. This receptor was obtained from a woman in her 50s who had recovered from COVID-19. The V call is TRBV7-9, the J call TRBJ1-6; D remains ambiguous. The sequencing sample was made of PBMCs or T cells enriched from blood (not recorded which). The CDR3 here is CASSSEGGVNSPLHF. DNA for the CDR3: TGTGCCAGCAGCTCTGAGGGCGGGGTTAATTCACCCCTCCACTTT.